The TCR beta chain under discussion was sequenced for a study of shared clonotypes between healthy human individuals. Study outcomes and limitations: About 5.2% was the fraction of naive CD4 clonotypes found shared across a handful of donors. What naive subsets generally showed was a larger estimated richness than memory subsets showed. The four-donor shared clonotypes exceeded non-shared clonotypes in generation probability, with non-shared ones scoring lower.

With 0 bases removed from V and 11 bases from J, the gap between germline ends came to 21 bases. Germline values: CDR1 SGHRS, CDR2 YFSETQ. The CDR3 consists of 16 residues. Comments on this clone: What it binds is unknown.

Clones were read by immunoSEQ multiplex PCR, and TCRdb kept only the in-frame ones, dropping some. The data hold roughly 2.1 million clones, with about 92% observed a single time. CD45RO-negative, CCR7-positively selected cells formed the naive CD8 fraction, excluding terminally differentiated effector memory CD45RA+ cells. The chain recombines TRBV5-1 with TRBJ2-1; tentative D call: TRBD2 (7 bases). Sequenced material: naive CD8+ T cells from PBMCs. The TCR sequence derives from a young man in good health. Some clones in this sample may be carry-over from other donors' samples. The CDR3 sequence is CASSLGVGGGSEKQFF. In DNA form, the CDR3 reads TGCGCCAGCAGCTTGGGTGTGGGAGGGGGTTCGGAAAAGCAGTTCTTC.